This TCR beta chain was retrieved from a study of T cell changes during pregnancy in multiple sclerosis. CDR3 length: 15 residues. The V gene's germline CDR1 is GTSNPN and CDR2 SVGIG (reference sequence). Trimming left V 3 bases short and J 0 bases short, with 12 bases between. Sequencing was performed with immunoSEQ multiplex PCR; in TCRdb, only in-frame clones are kept and a portion is missing. Here the sample spans 57,000 or so clones, 90% being singletons. The chain recombines TRBV30 with TRBJ1-3, with D perhaps matching TRBD1 (6 bases). The source was peripheral blood, collected in the third trimester of pregnancy. The receptor was isolated from a female donor in good health, enrolled as a control in a pregnancy study. This CDR3 reads CAWSRQAHSGNTIYF. The CDR3 DNA reads as TGTGCCTGGAGCCGACAGGCCCACTCTGGAAACACCATATATTTT.